These 12 T cell receptor beta chains were sequenced from one sample in a study of molecular identifiers for immune sequencing clone quantification. TCRdb fed the PCR reads into MiXCR, producing one record per CDR3 protein. The sample lists approximately 680,000 distinct CDR3 sequences; 25% were seen once. Sequencing was carried out using naive CD8+ T cells from blood, with Jurkat cell RNA spiked in. Specified subset: FACS-sorted CD8+CD4-CCR7+CD45RA+ naive T cells. These receptor sequences come from a human donor in good health. Some libraries in this study had Jurkat cell RNA spiked in.

This clonotype has more than one count but fewer than ten. The chain recombines TRBV13 with TRBJ2-4, with a possible D match to TRBD1 (5 bases). The V gene's germline CDR1 is PRHDT and CDR2 FYEKMQ (reference sequence). V was shortened by 1 base and J by 9 bases, with 19 bases between the two germline ends. The length of the CDR3 is 16 residues. The CDR3 loop is CASSLEARGPIIIQYF. The CDR3 region has the DNA TGTGCCAGCAGCTTAGAAGCAAGGGGCCCCATTATCATTCAGTACTTC.

In its sample, this clonotype was seen many times. The V and J genes are TRBV10-3 and TRBJ2-3; D may match TRBD1 or TRBD2 (5 bases each). This CDR3 has 13 amino acids. The germline CDR1 and CDR2 sequences are ENHRY and SYGVKD. V was clipped by 10 bases and J by 2 bases, with 13 bases between them. The CDR3 reads CATQGPITDTQYF. CDR3 bases: TGTGCCACCCAGGGACCGATCACAGATACGCAGTATTTT.

This clonotype was seen ten or more times. V and J are TRBV20-1 and TRBJ2-7, with D possibly being TRBD1 or TRBD2 (5 bases each). The germline V and J ends were trimmed by 1 base and 2 bases, with 15 bases remaining between them. CDR1 and CDR2 (germline): DFQATT, SNEGSKA (reference sequence). The CDR3 sequence is 15 residues long. CDR3 amino acids: CSARGYGATAYEQYF. The CDR3 coding sequence is TGCAGTGCTAGAGGGTACGGGGCAACAGCCTACGAGCAGTACTTC.

The chain joins TRBV10-2 to TRBJ1-1; D might be TRBD1 (5 bases). Per germline, CDR1 WSHSY and CDR2 SAAADI. Between the trimmed V and J ends, which lost 10 bases and 1 base, there was a span of 16 bases. The CDR3 covers 14 residues. The CDR3 reads CAIVYLRENTEAFF. The DNA for the CDR3 is TGCGCCATCGTATACCTCAGGGAGAACACTGAAGCTTTCTTT.

With respect to this clonotype: Just one base apart from a much larger clone, this may be a read error. The chain has TRBV7-2 and TRBJ1-1; D unresolved. Trimming left V 5 bases short and J 0 bases short, with 16 bases between. The CDR3 loop spans 16 amino acids. Per the germline V gene, CDR1 is SGHTA and CDR2 is FQGNSA. CDR3 sequence (DNA): TGTGCCAGCAGCCCACCCCACAGTTTGATGAACACTGAAGCTTTCTTT. As protein: CASSPPHSLMNTEAFF. The full variable domain, rest sourced from reference TRBV7-2 and TRBJ1-1, is GAGVSQSPSNKVTEKGKDVELRCDPISGHTALYWYRQSLGQGLEFLIYFQGNSAPDKSGLPSDRFSAERTGGSVSTLTIQRTQQEDSAVYLCASSPPHSLMNTEAFFGQGTRLTVV.

The CDR3 DNA is TGTGCCAGCAGCTCTCCGGGACTAGCCTACGAGCAGTACTTC. As protein: CASSSPGLAYEQYF. The chain combines TRBV5-8 with TRBJ2-7, with 8 bases lining up with TRBD2. V was pared by 3 bases and J by 2 bases, with 4 bases of the junction left unmatched. This CDR3 is 14 amino acids long. From germline, CDR1 is SGHTS and CDR2 YDEGEE.

This clonotype was detected many times. The rearrangement joins TRBV13 to TRBJ1-4, with 9 bases that match TRBD1. The CDR3 runs 15 residues. Germline lookup yields CDR1 PRHDT and CDR2 FYEKMQ (reference sequence). V was clipped by 5 bases and J by 4 bases; unmatched bases: 5. CDR3: CASSQGGQGNEKLFF. The CDR3 region has the DNA TGTGCCAGCAGCCAAGGGGGACAGGGTAATGAAAAACTGTTTTTT.

In this sample, this clonotype turned up many times. The chain links TRBV6-6 to TRBJ2-2; D is unclear. CDR3 length equals 16 residues. V was pared by 1 base and J by 7 bases, with 16 bases between. CDR1 MNHNY and CDR2 SVGAGI come from the germline V gene (reference sequence). The CDR3 spells CASSYLAPSSGGELFF. The CDR3 region has the DNA TGTGCCAGCAGTTACTTGGCCCCGAGTAGTGGCGGGGAGCTGTTTTTT.

The chain joins TRBV27 to TRBJ2-6; D uncertain. Germline CDR1 MNHEY, CDR2 SMNVEV (reference sequence). The V end was cut by 5 bases, the J end by 3 bases, with 8 bases between. This CDR3 comprises 14 residues. The CDR3 nucleotides read TGTGCCAGCAGTCGGTTTGATGGGGCCAACGTCCTGACTTTC. Translated: CASSRFDGANVLTF. Using reference TRBV27 and TRBJ2-6 for the parts outside the CDR3, the full variable domain is EAQVTQNPRYLITVTGKKLTVTCSQNMNHEYMSWYRQDPGLGLRQIYYSMNVEVTDKGDVPEGYKVSRKEKRNFPLILESPSPNQTSLYFCASSRFDGANVLTFGAGSRLTVL.

There are many counts of this clonotype. The chain carries TRBV27 and TRBJ1-5; D not certain. Germline CDR1 is MNHEY and CDR2 is SMNVEV (reference sequence). Trimming cost V 3 bases and J 3 bases, with 6 bases left between them. The CDR3 covers 13 residues. CDR3 in DNA: TGTGCCAGCAGTTTTGCAGCCAATCAGCCCCAGCATTTT. Its translation: CASSFAANQPQHF.

This clonotype appeared many times. This chain links TRBV4-1 with TRBJ1-4, with D possibly TRBD1 on 6 matching bases. The CDR3 length is 16 residues. V was clipped by 0 bases and J by 1 base, with 9 bases between them. Germline loops: CDR1 MGHRA, CDR2 YSYEKL. CDR3 protein: CASSQERGQTNEKLFF. The CDR3 region has the DNA TGCGCCAGCAGCCAAGAGAGGGGACAAACTAATGAAAAACTGTTTTTT.

This clonotype was counted ten times or more. V is TRBV19 and J is TRBJ2-7; 14 bases line up with TRBD2. The CDR3 totals 16 residues. J was trimmed by 4 bases and V by 4 bases; bases with no gene match: 6. The germline V gene encodes CDR1 LNHDA and CDR2 SQIVND (reference sequence). Here the CDR3 reads CASSTSGTSGGYEQYF. The CDR3 DNA is TGTGCCAGTAGTACGTCCGGGACTAGCGGGGGTTACGAGCAGTACTTC.